The 9 T cell receptor beta chains below come from one sample, sequenced in a study of long-term antiretroviral therapy in people with HIV. The libraries were made with immunoSEQ v3.0 at survey level. Clones were sequenced by immunoSEQ multiplex PCR, and TCRdb holds only the in-frame ones, with some missing. This repertoire shows 25,000 to 35,000 clones, roughly 90% found once; its top ten account for 3.6%. Here the sequenced sample was unsorted PBMCs, taken 1.8 years after starting antiretroviral therapy. The receptors come from a woman aged 18-30 years with HIV.

This rearrangement joins TRBV28 to TRBJ1-4, with D uncertain. The germline CDR1 and CDR2 sequences are MDHEN and SYDVKM. Trimming removed 5 bases at V and 5 bases at J, with 18 bases between. This CDR3 has 16 amino acids. The CDR3 DNA is TGTGCCAGCAGTCCCCCGTACCCGGGGAGAAATGAAAAACTGTTTTTT. This codes for CASSPPYPGRNEKLFF. The entire variable domain, with the rest obtained from reference TRBV28 and TRBJ1-4, is as follows: DVKVTQSSRYLVKRTGEKVFLECVQDMDHENMFWYRQDPGLGLRLIYFSYDVKMKEKGDIPEGYSVSREKKERFSLILESASTNQTSMYLCASSPPYPGRNEKLFFGSGTQLSVL.

In this sample, this clone turned up a few times. The chain joins TRBV18 to TRBJ1-1; TRBD1 matches at 12 bases. With 1 base clipped from V and 4 bases from J, the junction kept 4 bases outside the gene matches. The CDR3 has 16 amino acids. The germline V gene encodes CDR1 KGHSH and CDR2 LQKENI. CDR3 region: CASSPLAGQGATEAFF. The CDR3 nucleotides read TGTGCCAGCTCACCACTAGCGGGACAGGGGGCCACTGAAGCTTTCTTT.

The V gene is TRBV10-3, the J gene TRBJ2-6; 7 bases fit TRBD2. The germline gives CDR1 ENHRY, CDR2 SYGVKD. This CDR3 has 14 residues. V was pared by 8 bases and J by 4 bases, with 5 bases of the junction left unmatched. The CDR3 sequence is CAILSGTGANVLTF. The CDR3 DNA is TGTGCCATCTTAAGCGGGACCGGGGCCAACGTCCTGACTTTC.

The gene calls are TRBV5-1 and TRBJ1-2, with D unresolved. V was cut by 4 bases and J by 4 bases, with 14 bases left in between. The CDR3 contains 14 residues. CDR1 and CDR2 (germline): SGHRS, YFSETQ. CDR3 bases: TGCGCCAGCAGCCTTATACACAGCGGCTATGGCTACACCTTC. This encodes CASSLIHSGYGYTF.

The rearrangement uses TRBV28 and TRBJ1-4; a weak D match, TRBD1 (5 bases). Germline CDR1 reads MDHEN; CDR2 reads SYDVKM. Trimming removed 2 bases at V and 3 bases at J, with 13 bases between. The CDR3 loop spans 16 amino acids. The CDR3 reads CASSLQGGWANEKLFF. The CDR3 bases are TGTGCCAGCAGTTTACAGGGAGGGTGGGCTAATGAAAAACTGTTTTTT.

This chain links TRBV7-9 with TRBJ1-2, with D possibly matching TRBD1 (5 bases). Germline CDR1 SEHNR, CDR2 FQNEAQ (reference sequence). This CDR3 has 13 residues. The V gene lost 3 bases and the J gene lost 3 bases, with 8 bases spanning the gap. CDR3 in amino acids: CASSLGGDYGYTF. The CDR3 region has the DNA TGTGCCAGCAGCTTGGGGGGAGACTATGGCTACACCTTC.

The J gene is TRBJ1-2, the V gene TRBV27, with 9 bases that match TRBD1. CDR1 and CDR2 from the germline V gene are MNHEY and SMNVEV (reference sequence). This CDR3 spans 15 amino acids. Germline trimming cut 4 bases from V and 8 bases from J; bases unmatched to any gene: 11. In nucleotides, the CDR3 is TGTGCCAGCAGTTCCGGTGGGGACAGGGAGAAAGGCTACACCTTC. Protein product: CASSSGGDREKGYTF.

The chain employs TRBV11-2 and TRBJ2-3, with 8 nucleotides matching TRBD1. The germline V gene encodes CDR1 SGHAT and CDR2 FQNNGV. CDR3 size: 14 residues. The J segment lost 6 bases and the V segment lost 5 bases, leaving 7 bases of the junction unmatched. This CDR3 reads CASSPTGAADTQYF. In nucleotides, the CDR3 is TGTGCCAGCAGCCCGACAGGGGCGGCGGATACGCAGTATTTT.

The chain recombines TRBV5-6 with TRBJ2-7; D remains ambiguous. The CDR3 is made up of 16 amino acids. The V gene's germline CDR1 is SGHDT and CDR2 YYEEEE. The ends were cut back, 4 bases at V and 2 bases at J, with 19 bases in the middle. CDR3 DNA sequence: TGTGCCAGCAGCCCCCCGGGCTCGCCCGGGCCCTACGAGCAGTACTTC. It yields the protein CASSPPGSPGPYEQYF.